Shown below are 21 T cell receptor beta chains from a single sample sequenced in a study of T cells after yellow fever vaccination. TCRdb called the 5' RACE reads again in MiXCR, with one record for every CDR3 protein. Found here are about 230,000 distinct CDR3 sequences, around 6.7% of them singletons; the top ten hold more than 1%. The source was CD4+ T cells sorted from PBMCs, collected on the day of the yellow fever booster vaccination. The source of these receptors is a man aged 30 to 39 who received the YFV17D yellow fever vaccine.

The chain uses TRBV7-2 and TRBJ2-1; 9 bases match TRBD2. The CDR3 has 16 residues. Germline V lookup: CDR1 SGHTA, CDR2 FQGNSA. Losses at the gene ends were 5 bases for V and 15 bases for J; bases not matched to a gene: 20. The CDR3 region is CASSQETPPRSGRRFF. For the CDR3, the DNA is TGTGCCAGCAGCCAAGAGACCCCCCCTCGTAGCGGGAGAAGGTTCTTC.

On this clonotype itself: It may be a read error: a sequence one base away is much more abundant. This chain joins TRBV18 and TRBJ1-1; D ambiguous. This CDR3 spans 13 amino acids. Germline CDR1 reads KGHSH; CDR2 reads LQKENI. The CDR3 loop is CASSAAGDTKAFF. The CDR3 DNA follows: TGTGCCAGCTCCGCCGCGGGAGACACTAAAGCTTTCTTT.

This clonotype was counted between two and nine times. V gene TRBV11-2 combines with J gene TRBJ2-1, with 8 bases aligning to TRBD1. CDR1 SGHAT and CDR2 FQNNGV come from the germline V gene. The V gene end was trimmed by 1 base and the J gene end by 3 bases; junction bases not matched to a gene: 5. The CDR3 has 16 residues. The DNA for the CDR3 is TGTGCCAGCAGCTTAGCCTCCGGGACAGGCTACAATGAGCAGTTCTTC. This encodes CASSLASGTGYNEQFF. Looking up the rest from reference TRBV11-2 and TRBJ2-1 gives the full variable domain: EAGVAQSPRYKIIEKRQSVAFWCNPISGHATLYWYQQILGQGPKLLIQFQNNGVVDDSQLPKDRFSAERLKGVDSTLKIQPAKLEDSAVYLCASSLASGTGYNEQFFGPGTRLTVL.

As to this clonotype: This may be a read error, as it is one base from a much larger clone. This rearrangement joins TRBV10-3 to TRBJ2-5; the D is unclear. Trimming took 6 bases from V and 2 from J, leaving 10 bases between them. The V gene's germline CDR1 is ENHRY and CDR2 SYGVKD. CDR3 length: 13 residues. CDR3 DNA sequence: TGTGCCATCAGGGCGATTTTACAAGAGACCCAGTACTTC. It is translated as CAIRAILQETQYF.

This clonotype was seen at least ten times. This chain links TRBV7-6 with TRBJ2-1; weak D call: TRBD1 (5 bases). The CDR3 spans 15 residues. Trimming took off 1 base at V and 6 bases at J, with 13 bases between the two ends. Germline V CDR1 and CDR2: SGHVS, FNYEAQ. The chain's CDR3 is CASSLDTGGGNEQFF. The CDR3 bases are TGTGCCAGCAGCTTAGATACAGGCGGCGGCAATGAGCAGTTCTTC.

V usage is TRBV20-1 and J usage is TRBJ2-2, with D perhaps TRBD2 (6 bases). Germline lookup yields CDR1 DFQATT and CDR2 SNEGSKA (reference sequence). Trimming stripped 3 bases from V and 3 bases from J, with 11 bases between. The CDR3 spans 14 residues. The CDR3 bases are TGCAGTGCTAGTAGGCGGGAATACACCGGGGAGCTGTTTTTT. It yields the protein CSASRREYTGELFF.

The sample holds a few counts of this clonotype. The gene calls are TRBV20-1 and TRBJ2-1; possible D gene TRBD1, 6 bases. V was pared by 5 bases and J by 3 bases, with 23 bases between. Germline V gene sequence: CDR1 DFQATT, CDR2 SNEGSKA (reference sequence). This CDR3 is 17 amino acids long. The CDR3 here is CSARLGGRAKLYNEQFF. For the CDR3, the DNA is TGCAGTGCTCGGCTAGGGGGTAGGGCCAAACTCTACAATGAGCAGTTCTTC.

This clonotype showed up just a few times. This chain connects TRBV7-9 to TRBJ2-4; D might be TRBD2 (6 bases). Trimming took off 0 bases at V and 6 bases at J, with 15 bases between the two ends. Per the germline V gene, CDR1 is SEHNR and CDR2 is FQNEAQ (reference sequence). The CDR3 totals 16 residues. The CDR3 spells CASSLAGGPPLNIQYF. In nucleotides, the CDR3 is TGTGCCAGCAGCTTAGCCGGAGGGCCACCGTTAAACATTCAGTACTTC.

This clonotype showed up just a few times. J is TRBJ2-5 and V is TRBV4-2; 7 bases map to TRBD2. CDR1 and CDR2 from the germline V gene are LGHNA and YNFKEQ. CDR3 length equals 17 residues. V lost 1 base to trimming and J lost 4 bases; unmatched junction nucleotides: 12. The CDR3: CASSQVMTGTKRETQYF. CDR3 nucleotides: TGTGCCAGCAGCCAAGTAATGACCGGGACTAAACGAGAGACCCAGTACTTC.

The chain has TRBV14 and TRBJ2-1; the match to TRBD2 covers 12 bases. CDR3 size: 20 residues. Per germline, CDR1 SGHDN and CDR2 FVKESK. The trim removed 4 bases at V and 8 bases at J, leaving 21 bases unmatched. CDR3 amino acids: CASSPGTPRASGRAEHEQFF. For the CDR3, the DNA is TGTGCCAGCAGCCCGGGGACACCTCGGGCTAGCGGGAGGGCCGAGCATGAGCAGTTCTTC.

This clonotype turned up a few times. This sequence joins TRBV6-2 or TRBV6-3 and TRBJ2-7, with 9 positions matching TRBD1. Germline CDR1 and CDR2: MNHEY and SVGEGT. The CDR3 covers 15 residues. V was pared by 7 bases and J by 3 bases, with 10 bases of the junction left unmatched. CDR3 sequence: CASTPRGTGIYEQYF. The CDR3, as DNA: TGTGCCAGCACTCCTCGTGGGACAGGGATCTACGAGCAGTACTTC.

The chain recombines TRBV7-2 with TRBJ2-7; D might be TRBD1 (5 bases). Germline V CDR1 and CDR2: SGHTA, FQGNSA. V was shortened by 1 base and J by 3 bases, with 13 bases between the two germline ends. The CDR3 totals 15 residues. CDR3 in amino acids: CASSLEKGLYYEQYF. The CDR3 region has the DNA TGTGCCAGCAGCTTAGAAAAGGGGCTCTACTACGAGCAGTACTTC.

This clonotype was recorded at least ten times. The J gene is TRBJ2-5, the V gene TRBV7-6, with D unresolved. With 0 bases removed from V and 5 bases from J, the gap between germline ends came to 13 bases. This CDR3 spans 15 amino acids. Germline V gene lookup returns CDR1 SGHVS and CDR2 FNYEAQ. In DNA, the CDR3 is TGTGCCAGCAGCTTAGCGTCCTATCTGGGCGAGACCCAGTACTTC. Translation gives CASSLASYLGETQYF.

This clonotype was found many times. The rearrangement uses TRBV7-2 and TRBJ2-1, with D unclear. The length of the CDR3 is 13 residues. The germline gives CDR1 SGHTA, CDR2 FQGNSA. Trimming left V 1 base short and J 6 bases short, with 7 bases between. The CDR3 sequence is CASSLVGVNEQFF. In DNA, the CDR3 is TGTGCCAGCAGCTTAGTTGGGGTCAATGAGCAGTTCTTC.

V usage is TRBV6-2 or TRBV6-3 and J usage is TRBJ2-2, with 8 bases fitting TRBD2. This CDR3 is built from 12 residues. Germline V gene lookup returns CDR1 MNHEY and CDR2 SVGEGT. The ends lost 10 bases at V and 7 bases at J; junction bases unmatched: 5. The CDR3 is CATKREHGELFF. For the CDR3, the DNA is TGTGCCACGAAGCGGGAGCACGGGGAGCTGTTTTTT.

At least ten counts were recorded for this clonotype. The chain couples TRBV24-1 to TRBJ2-3; D possibly corresponds to TRBD1 (5 bases). The V end was cut by 2 bases, the J end by 5 bases, with 13 bases between. The germline V gene has CDR1 KGHDR and CDR2 SFDVKD. The CDR3 extends over 15 amino acids. In DNA, the CDR3 is TGTGCCACCAGTGATTCTGGCAGGGTGTTAGATACGCAGTATTTT. This sequence encodes CATSDSGRVLDTQYF.

This clonotype was seen at least ten times. The chain uses TRBV20-1 and TRBJ2-1; 7 bases are a match to TRBD2. The CDR3 is made up of 15 amino acids. V lost 0 bases, J lost 9 bases, and 11 bases stayed unmatched. From germline, CDR1 is DFQATT and CDR2 SNEGSKA (reference sequence). In DNA, the CDR3 is TGCAGTGCTAGAGATCGGAGGGAGGGCTCTGGTGAGCAGTTCTTC. Residues: CSARDRREGSGEQFF.

V usage is TRBV7-2 and J usage is TRBJ2-7; no firm D call. The ends were cut back, 6 bases at V and 1 base at J, with 10 bases in the middle. Germline V lookup: CDR1 SGHTA, CDR2 FQGNSA. The CDR3 runs 13 residues. The CDR3 loop reads CASRGHKSYEQYF. DNA for the CDR3: TGTGCCAGCAGGGGCCATAAATCCTACGAGCAGTACTTC.

This clonotype was detected ten times or more. The CDR3 DNA follows: TGTGCCAGCAGCTTTGAAGCGGGAGGGCGTAATTTGGCCACAGATACGCAGTATTTT. This gives the protein CASSFEAGGRNLATDTQYF. The chain uses TRBV7-6 and TRBJ2-3; 10 nucleotides agree with TRBD2. The CDR3 totals 19 residues. The ends lost 3 bases at V and 2 bases at J; junction bases unmatched: 14. Per the germline V gene, CDR1 is SGHVS and CDR2 is FNYEAQ.

The sample holds many counts of this clonotype. V and J are TRBV19 and TRBJ2-2; D perhaps matches TRBD2 (6 bases). V lost 11 bases to trimming and J lost 5 bases, with 12 bases between them. The CDR3 sequence is 12 residues long. CDR1 and CDR2 (germline): LNHDA, SQIVND (reference sequence). CDR3 coding DNA: TGTGCCCTAAGGGCGGGAACCGGGGAGCTGTTTTTT. This encodes CALRAGTGELFF.

This chain uses TRBV7-2 with TRBJ2-5, with 7 bases that match TRBD2. The germline V gene encodes CDR1 SGHTA and CDR2 FQGNSA. This CDR3 is built from 14 residues. Trimming at V came to 0 bases and at J to 4 bases, leaving 2 bases not matched to a gene. CDR3 region: CASSLAGRRETQYF. The CDR3 DNA is TGTGCCAGCAGCTTAGCCGGGAGGCGAGAGACCCAGTACTTC.